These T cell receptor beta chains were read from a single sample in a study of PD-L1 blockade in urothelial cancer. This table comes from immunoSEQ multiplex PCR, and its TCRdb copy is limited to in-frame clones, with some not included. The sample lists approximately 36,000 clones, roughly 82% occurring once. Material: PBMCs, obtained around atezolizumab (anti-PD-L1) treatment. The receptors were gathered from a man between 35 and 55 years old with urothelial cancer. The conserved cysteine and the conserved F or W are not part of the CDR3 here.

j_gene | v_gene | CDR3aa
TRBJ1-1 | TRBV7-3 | ASSPAQGRAEAF
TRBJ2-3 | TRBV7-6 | ASSPLKGVYTDTQY
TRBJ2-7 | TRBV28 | ASSLDISYEQY
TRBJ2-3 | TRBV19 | ASTTGTQGKDTQY
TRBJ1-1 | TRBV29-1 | SVALQGYTEAF
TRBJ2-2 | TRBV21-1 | ASSGGVNTGELF
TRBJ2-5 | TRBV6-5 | ASTGGTGSGETQY
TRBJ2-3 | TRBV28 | ASTLLSGSITDTQY
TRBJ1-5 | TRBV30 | AWSTGLEQPQH
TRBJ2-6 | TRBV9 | ASSMRTGEESGANVLT
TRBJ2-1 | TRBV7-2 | ASSPGGSDEQF
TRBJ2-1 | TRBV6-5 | ASSYSLGQAGNEQF
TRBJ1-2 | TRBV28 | ASSLGEGLTLDGYT
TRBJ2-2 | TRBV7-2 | ASSQALGSRTGELF
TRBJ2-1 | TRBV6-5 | ASRTIAGAARQF
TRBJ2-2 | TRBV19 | ASSIGGGPGELF
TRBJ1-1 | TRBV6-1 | ASRLTRSAF
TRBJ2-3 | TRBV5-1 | ASSLAGGGGTDTQY
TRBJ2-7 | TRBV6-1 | ASSDLGLATGEWGEQY
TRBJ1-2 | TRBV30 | ACAWARSDGYT
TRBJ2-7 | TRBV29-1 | SVEITGYEQY
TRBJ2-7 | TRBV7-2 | ASSRLASSYEQY
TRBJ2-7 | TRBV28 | ASSSGTGAYEQY
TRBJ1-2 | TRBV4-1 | ASSQSGGNGYT
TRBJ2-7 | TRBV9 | ASSVGTSNYEQY
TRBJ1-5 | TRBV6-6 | ASKTTGQQH
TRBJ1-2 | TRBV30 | AWAQVNYGYT
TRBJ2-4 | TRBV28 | ASRTIAGVGNIQY
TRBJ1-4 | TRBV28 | ASSSPQGWGEKLF
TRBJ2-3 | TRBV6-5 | ASSYAGIYTDTQY
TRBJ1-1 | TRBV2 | ASGGEPNTEAF
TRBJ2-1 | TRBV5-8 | ASSLVEDYNEQF
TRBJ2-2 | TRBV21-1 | ASSKAVRGGENTGELF
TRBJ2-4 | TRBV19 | ASSNRTGTFGAKNIQY
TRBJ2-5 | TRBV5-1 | ASSLVGQGKETQY
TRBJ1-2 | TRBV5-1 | ASSLGEQGKNYGYT
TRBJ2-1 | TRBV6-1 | ASSRLAGYNEQF
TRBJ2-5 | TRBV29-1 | SVEGLAQETQY
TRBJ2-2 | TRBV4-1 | ASSSLASGRAGGELF
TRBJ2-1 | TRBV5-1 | ASSRGWGRSYNEQF
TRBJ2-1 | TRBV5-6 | ASSLARSYNEQF
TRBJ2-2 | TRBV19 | ASSRAASTGELF
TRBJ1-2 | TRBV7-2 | ASSLLSPNGYT
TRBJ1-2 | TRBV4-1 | ASSQVPGQNTYGYT
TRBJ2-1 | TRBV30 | AWSEDRVYEQF
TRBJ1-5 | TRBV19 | ASSGGRGDGVNQPQH